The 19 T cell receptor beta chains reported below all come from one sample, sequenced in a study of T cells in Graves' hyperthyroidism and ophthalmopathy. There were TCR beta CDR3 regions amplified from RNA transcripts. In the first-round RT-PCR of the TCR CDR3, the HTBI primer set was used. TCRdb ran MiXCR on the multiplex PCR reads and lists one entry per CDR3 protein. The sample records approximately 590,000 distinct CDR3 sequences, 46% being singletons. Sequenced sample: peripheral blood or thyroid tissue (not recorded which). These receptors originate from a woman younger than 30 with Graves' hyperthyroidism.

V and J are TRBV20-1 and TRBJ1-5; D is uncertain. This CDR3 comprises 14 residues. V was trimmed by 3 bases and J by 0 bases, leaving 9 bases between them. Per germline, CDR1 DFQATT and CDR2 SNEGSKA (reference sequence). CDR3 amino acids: CSASGSYSNQPQHF. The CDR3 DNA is TGCAGTGCTAGCGGTTCTTATAGCAATCAGCCCCAGCATTTT.

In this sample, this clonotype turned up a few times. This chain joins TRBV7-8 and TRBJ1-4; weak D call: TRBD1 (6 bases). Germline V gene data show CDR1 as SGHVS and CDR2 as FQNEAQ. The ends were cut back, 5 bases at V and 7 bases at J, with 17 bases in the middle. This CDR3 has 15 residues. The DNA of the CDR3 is TGTGCCAGCAGCGCCTCCGGGACACTGGGTGAAAAACTGTTTTTT. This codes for CASSASGTLGEKLFF. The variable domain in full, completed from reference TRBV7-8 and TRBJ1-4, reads GAGVSQSPRYKVAKRGQDVALRCDPISGHVSLFWYQQALGQGPEFLTYFQNEAQLDKSGLPSDRFFAERPEGSVSTLKIQRTQQEDSAVYLCASSASGTLGEKLFFGSGTQLSVL.

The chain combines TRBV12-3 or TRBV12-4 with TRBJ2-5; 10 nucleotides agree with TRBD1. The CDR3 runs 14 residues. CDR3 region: CASASDRGRETQYF. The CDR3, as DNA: TGTGCTAGTGCCTCGGACAGGGGGAGGGAGACCCAGTACTTC.

DNA of the CDR3: TGTGCCAGCGGCAATCAGCCCCAGCATTTT. Its translation: CASGNQPQHF. The chain links TRBV25-1 to TRBJ1-5; no clear D. This CDR3 has 10 residues. Germline-derived CDR1 and CDR2 are MGHDK and SYGVNS. Trimming shortened V by 8 bases and J by 2 bases, and 1 base separated the two germline ends.

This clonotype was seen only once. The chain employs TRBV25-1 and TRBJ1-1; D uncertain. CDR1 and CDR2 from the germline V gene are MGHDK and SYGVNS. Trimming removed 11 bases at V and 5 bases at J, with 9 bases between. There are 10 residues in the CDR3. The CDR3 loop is CARPGTEAFF. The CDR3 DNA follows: TGTGCCCGCCCGGGGACTGAAGCTTTCTTT.

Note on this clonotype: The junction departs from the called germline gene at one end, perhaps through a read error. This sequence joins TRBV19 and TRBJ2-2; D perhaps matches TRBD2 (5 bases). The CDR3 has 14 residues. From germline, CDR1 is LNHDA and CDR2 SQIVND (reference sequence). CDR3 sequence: CAASPQQITGKLFF. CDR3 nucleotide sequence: TGTGCCGCCTCGCCCCAGCAGATCACCGGGAAGCTGTTTTTT.

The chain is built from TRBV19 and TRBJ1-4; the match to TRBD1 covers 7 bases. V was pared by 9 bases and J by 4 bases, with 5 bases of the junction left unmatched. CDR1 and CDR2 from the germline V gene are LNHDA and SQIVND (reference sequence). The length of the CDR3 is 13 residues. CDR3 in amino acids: CASSGQFNEKLFF. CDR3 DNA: TGTGCCAGCTCGGGACAGTTTAATGAAAAACTGTTTTTT.

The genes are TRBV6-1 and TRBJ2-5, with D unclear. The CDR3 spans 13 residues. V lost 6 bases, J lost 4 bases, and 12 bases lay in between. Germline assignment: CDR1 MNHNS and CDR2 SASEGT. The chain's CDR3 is CASSNVARETQYF. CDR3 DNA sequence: TGTGCCAGCAGCAATGTAGCTAGAGAGACCCAGTACTTC.

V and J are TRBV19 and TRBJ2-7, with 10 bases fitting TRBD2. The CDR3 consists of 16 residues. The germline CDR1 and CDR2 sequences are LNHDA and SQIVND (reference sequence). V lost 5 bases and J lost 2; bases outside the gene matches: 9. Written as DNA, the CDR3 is TGTGCCAGTAGTCCCCGTGGTAGCGGGAGGACCTACGAGCAGTACTTC. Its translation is CASSPRGSGRTYEQYF.

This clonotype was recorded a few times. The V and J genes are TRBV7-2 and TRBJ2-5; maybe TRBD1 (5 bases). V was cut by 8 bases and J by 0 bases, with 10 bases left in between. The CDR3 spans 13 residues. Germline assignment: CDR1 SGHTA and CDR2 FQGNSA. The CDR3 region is CASARADQETQYF. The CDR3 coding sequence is TGTGCCAGCGCCAGGGCGGACCAAGAGACCCAGTACTTC.

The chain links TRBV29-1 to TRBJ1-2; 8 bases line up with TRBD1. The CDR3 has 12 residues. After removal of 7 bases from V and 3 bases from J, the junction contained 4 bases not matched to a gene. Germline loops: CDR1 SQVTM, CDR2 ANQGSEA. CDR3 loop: CSAAGGYYGYTF. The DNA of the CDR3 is TGCAGCGCAGCAGGGGGCTACTATGGCTACACCTTC.

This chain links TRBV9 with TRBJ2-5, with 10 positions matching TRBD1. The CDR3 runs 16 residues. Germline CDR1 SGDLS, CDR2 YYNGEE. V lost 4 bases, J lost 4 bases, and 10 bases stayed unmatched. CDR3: CASSPRQGAPVETQYF. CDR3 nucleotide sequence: TGTGCCAGCAGCCCCAGACAGGGGGCGCCGGTAGAGACCCAGTACTTC.

This CDR3 is CASSEEVAAEAFF. CDR3 in DNA: TGTGCCAGCAGTGAAGAGGTTGCAGCTGAAGCTTTCTTT. The gene calls are TRBV2 and TRBJ1-1; no reliable D call. The V gene's germline CDR1 is SNHLY and CDR2 FYNNEI. This CDR3 has 13 residues. With 1 base removed from V and 6 bases from J, the gap between germline ends came to 9 bases. Looking up the rest from reference TRBV2 and TRBJ1-1 gives the full variable domain: EPEVTQTPSHQVTQMGQEVILRCVPISNHLYFYWYRQILGQKVEFLVSFYNNEISEKSEIFDDQFSVERPDGSNFTLKIRSTKLEDSAMYFCASSEEVAAEAFFGQGTRLTVV.

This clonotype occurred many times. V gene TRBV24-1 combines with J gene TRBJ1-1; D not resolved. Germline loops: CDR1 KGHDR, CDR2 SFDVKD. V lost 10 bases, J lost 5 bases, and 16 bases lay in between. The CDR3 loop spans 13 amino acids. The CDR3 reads CATKGAGNTEAFF. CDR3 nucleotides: TGTGCCACGAAAGGCGCGGGGAATACTGAAGCTTTCTTT.

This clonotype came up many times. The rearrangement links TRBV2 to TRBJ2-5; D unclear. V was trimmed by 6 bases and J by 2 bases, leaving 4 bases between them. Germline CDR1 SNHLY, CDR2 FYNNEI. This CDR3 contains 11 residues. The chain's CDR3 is CASSPQETQYF. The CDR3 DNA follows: TGTGCCAGCAGCCCGCAAGAGACCCAGTACTTC.

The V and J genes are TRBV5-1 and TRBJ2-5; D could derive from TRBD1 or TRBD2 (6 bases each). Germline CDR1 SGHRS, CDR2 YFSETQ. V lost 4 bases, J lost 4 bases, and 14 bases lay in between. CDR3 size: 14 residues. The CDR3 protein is CASSPEGGRETQYF. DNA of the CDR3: TGCGCCAGCAGCCCGGAGGGGGGCAGAGAGACCCAGTACTTC.

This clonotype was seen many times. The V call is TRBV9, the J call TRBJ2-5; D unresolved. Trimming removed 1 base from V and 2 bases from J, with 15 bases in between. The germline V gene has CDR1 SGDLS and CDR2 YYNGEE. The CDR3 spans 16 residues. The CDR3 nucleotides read TGTGCCAGCAGCGTATCCGCCGGCACAACACAAGAGACCCAGTACTTC. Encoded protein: CASSVSAGTTQETQYF. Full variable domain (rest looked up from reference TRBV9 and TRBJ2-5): DSGVTQTPKHLITATGQRVTLRCSPRSGDLSVYWYQQSLDQGLQFLIQYYNGEERAKGNILERFSAQQFPDLHSELNLSSLELGDSALYFCASSVSAGTTQETQYFGPGTRLLVL.

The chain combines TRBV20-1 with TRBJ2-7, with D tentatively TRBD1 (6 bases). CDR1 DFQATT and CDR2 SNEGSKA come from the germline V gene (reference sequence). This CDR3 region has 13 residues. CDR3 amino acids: CSTPGQSRYEQYF. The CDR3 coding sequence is TGCAGCACGCCCGGACAGTCCCGCTACGAGCAGTACTTC.

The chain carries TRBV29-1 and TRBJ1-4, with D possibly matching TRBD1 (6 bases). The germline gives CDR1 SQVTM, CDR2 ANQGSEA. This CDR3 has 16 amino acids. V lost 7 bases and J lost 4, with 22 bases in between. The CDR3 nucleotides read TGCAGCGCTGGGGGCCGCCGATCGCGGATTAATGAAAAACTGTTTTTT. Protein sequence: CSAGGRRSRINEKLFF. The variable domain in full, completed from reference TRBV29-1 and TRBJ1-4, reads SAVISQKPSRDICQRGTSLTIQCQVDSQVTMMFWYRQQPGQSLTLIATANQGSEATYESGFVIDKFPISRPNLTFSTLTVSNMSPEDSSIYLCSAGGRRSRINEKLFFGSGTQLSVL.